This TCR beta chain was documented in a study of beta chain features in type 1 diabetes. Every bit of the isolated RNA underwent reverse transcription, so sequencing read expressed TCRB transcripts. Method: immunoSEQ multiplex PCR; TCRdb's copy keeps in-frame clones and lacks some. The sample includes approximately 200,000 clones, over 7.5% of them seen just once. This clone was observed a few times. The sequence came from a woman under 30 in good health. Source material: naive CD4+ T cells from blood.

The CDR3 DNA reads as TGCGCCAGCAGCCAAGGGAGTCTGCACAGGGCAACTAATGAAAAACTGTTTTTT. Its protein product is CASSQGSLHRATNEKLFF. V usage is TRBV4-1 and J usage is TRBJ1-4; TRBD1 is a possible D gene (6 bases). V dropped 1 base and J dropped 0 bases, with 15 bases sitting between them. Per the germline V gene, CDR1 is MGHRA and CDR2 is YSYEKL. The CDR3 totals 18 residues.